The 31 T cell receptor beta chains below were found in one sample sequenced in a study of blood T cell repertoires in COVID-19. The repertoire was sequenced with immunoSEQ multiplex PCR; TCRdb's copy has only in-frame clones and lacks some. The table has around 95,000 clones, 90% seen once. Sequenced input: peripheral blood. These receptor sequences come from a man aged 45 to 65 with acute or convalescent COVID-19.

The chain recombines TRBV5-1 with TRBJ1-3, with D possibly matching TRBD1 (5 bases). The CDR3 is 14 amino acids. V was trimmed by 1 base and J by 2 bases, leaving 7 bases between them. CDR1 is SGHRS, CDR2 YFSETQ, per germline. The CDR3 is CASSLQGAGNTIYF. Here the CDR3 DNA reads TGCGCCAGCAGCTTGCAAGGGGCTGGAAACACCATATATTTT. The full variable domain, with the rest looked up from reference TRBV5-1 and TRBJ1-3, is KAGVTQTPRYLIKTRGQQVTLSCSPISGHRSVSWYQQTPGQGLQFLFEYFSETQRNKGNFPGRFSGRQFSNSRSEMNVSTLELGDSALYLCASSLQGAGNTIYFGEGSWLTVV.

V is TRBV10-3 and J is TRBJ2-7; 7 nucleotides align to TRBD1. V shed 4 bases and J 3 bases; nucleotides not matched to a gene: 9. Germline V CDR1 and CDR2: ENHRY, SYGVKD. This CDR3 has 15 residues. This CDR3 is CAISVRDSRYYEQYF. CDR3 DNA sequence: TGTGCCATCAGTGTCCGGGACAGTCGTTACTACGAGCAGTACTTC.

V is TRBV12-3 or TRBV12-4 and J is TRBJ1-2; no definite D call. Trimming shortened V by 7 bases and J by 3 bases, and 9 bases separated the two germline ends. The CDR3 has 12 residues. CDR3 region: CASTRGYYGYTF. The CDR3, as DNA: TGTGCCAGCACCCGCGGCTACTATGGCTACACCTTC.

This rearrangement joins TRBV7-6 to TRBJ2-3; D is possibly TRBD1 (8 bases). Germline V gene sequence: CDR1 SGHVS, CDR2 FNYEAQ. The CDR3 spans 17 residues. V was shortened by 2 bases and J by 3 bases, with 18 bases between the two germline ends. The DNA of the CDR3 is TGTGCCAGCAGCTTACTATGGACAGGGAGGGAAACAGATACGCAGTATTTT. Its translation: CASSLLWTGRETDTQYF.

The chain employs TRBV19 and TRBJ1-4, with TRBD1 matching 8 bases. Losses at the gene ends were 6 bases for V and 12 bases for J; bases not matched to a gene: 3. Germline V gene lookup returns CDR1 LNHDA and CDR2 SQIVND (reference sequence). The CDR3 sequence is 11 residues long. The CDR3 nucleotides read TGTGCCAGTAGGAAACAGGGGGAACTGTTTTTT. Its protein is CASRKQGELFF.

The rearrangement uses TRBV5-1 and TRBJ2-6; TRBD1 matches at 8 bases. CDR1 SGHRS and CDR2 YFSETQ come from the germline V gene. The CDR3 runs to 18 residues. After removal of 7 bases from V and 0 bases from J, the junction contained 12 bases not matched to a gene. The DNA of the CDR3 is TGCGCCAGCCGCACCGGACAGGGTTTCTACTCTGGGGCCAACGTCCTGACTTTC. As protein: CASRTGQGFYSGANVLTF.

J is TRBJ2-7 and V is TRBV6-1, with 14 bases fitting TRBD2. Per the germline V gene, CDR1 is MNHNS and CDR2 is SASEGT. V was clipped by 4 bases and J by 0 bases; unmatched bases: 8. CDR3 length: 18 residues. The CDR3 sequence: CASSATSGTSGSSYEQYF. The CDR3 coding sequence is TGTGCCAGCAGTGCCACGTCGGGGACTAGCGGGAGCTCCTACGAGCAGTACTTC.

The rearrangement uses TRBV7-2 and TRBJ1-1; 7 bases are a match to TRBD1. The germline V gene has CDR1 SGHTA and CDR2 FQGNSA. Trimming at V came to 5 bases and at J to 1 base, leaving 13 bases not matched to a gene. This CDR3 is 17 amino acids long. CDR3 nucleotides: TGTGCCAGCAGCGACGACCCGGGACAGCCAAAGAACACTGAAGCTTTCTTT. Protein product: CASSDDPGQPKNTEAFF. The variable domain in full, completed from reference TRBV7-2 and TRBJ1-1, reads GAGVSQSPSNKVTEKGKDVELRCDPISGHTALYWYRQSLGQGLEFLIYFQGNSAPDKSGLPSDRFSAERTGGSVSTLTIQRTQQEDSAVYLCASSDDPGQPKNTEAFFGQGTRLTVV.

The chain combines TRBV5-6 with TRBJ1-6; D ambiguous. The CDR3 runs to 15 residues. Germline V gene data show CDR1 as SGHDT and CDR2 as YYEEEE. Trimming stripped 1 base from V and 7 bases from J, with 12 bases between. CDR3 nucleotides: TGTGCCAGCAGCTTGTTGGTCGGAGTGAATTCACCCCTCCACTTT. It translates to CASSLLVGVNSPLHF.

The V and J genes are TRBV7-6 and TRBJ2-7; 7 bases agree with TRBD2. This CDR3 has 15 amino acids. The germline gives CDR1 SGHVS, CDR2 FNYEAQ. Trimming removed 1 base from V and 1 base from J; junction bases left unmatched: 4. CDR3 sequence: CASSLEGGNSYEQYF. CDR3 nucleotides: TGTGCCAGCAGCTTAGAGGGAGGGAATTCCTACGAGCAGTACTTC.

J is TRBJ2-3 and V is TRBV2; 7 nucleotides match TRBD2. Germline CDR1 reads SNHLY; CDR2 reads FYNNEI. V was pared by 6 bases and J by 0 bases, with 3 bases of the junction left unmatched. This CDR3 contains 14 residues. The CDR3 loop reads CASRSSGSTDTQYF. The CDR3 DNA is TGTGCCAGCAGGTCTAGCGGAAGCACAGATACGCAGTATTTT.

The V gene is TRBV7-9, the J gene TRBJ2-1; 7 bases map to TRBD2. The CDR3 contains 13 residues. Trimming cost V 4 bases and J 6 bases; bases outside gene matches: 3. The germline V gene has CDR1 SEHNR and CDR2 FQNEAQ (reference sequence). This CDR3 reads CASSSGLVNEQFF. CDR3 bases: TGTGCCAGCAGCTCCGGACTAGTCAATGAGCAGTTCTTC.

This chain joins TRBV2 and TRBJ2-1; a possible D gene is TRBD2 (6 bases). Looked up from germline, CDR1 is SNHLY and CDR2 is FYNNEI. Trimming removed 3 bases at V and 5 bases at J, with 14 bases between. The CDR3 extends over 15 amino acids. The CDR3 is CASSDWAGSNNEQFF. CDR3 sequence (DNA): TGTGCCAGCAGTGATTGGGCGGGATCGAACAATGAGCAGTTCTTC.

The gene calls are TRBV19 and TRBJ2-2; perhaps TRBD1 as D (7 bases). CDR3 size: 16 residues. V lost 5 bases, J lost 1 base, and 14 bases lay in between. CDR1 and CDR2 from the germline V gene are LNHDA and SQIVND (reference sequence). CDR3 sequence: CASSLRQGGNTGELFF. In DNA, the CDR3 is TGTGCCAGTAGTCTTCGACAGGGAGGGAACACCGGGGAGCTGTTTTTT.

This clone was detected only a few times. A read error may account for a junction end that differs from germline. The V call is TRBV13, the J call TRBJ2-6; tentatively, D is TRBD1 (5 bases). Germline V gene data show CDR1 as PRHDT and CDR2 as FYEKMQ (reference sequence). This CDR3 has 15 residues. Written as DNA, the CDR3 is TGTGCCAGCAGCGTAGGGGCCTCTGGGGCCAACGTCCTGACTTTC. Encoded protein: CASSVGASGANVLTF.

The chain has TRBV19 and TRBJ1-5, with TRBD1 identical over 9 bases. V trimming: 5 bases; J trimming: 0 bases; junction bases outside the gene matches: 5. CDR3 size: 16 residues. Germline values: CDR1 LNHDA, CDR2 SQIVND (reference sequence). The CDR3 region has the DNA TGTGCCAGTAGTCCTTGGACAGGGGCTAGCAATCAGCCCCAGCATTTT. It yields the protein CASSPWTGASNQPQHF.

This sequence joins TRBV29-1 and TRBJ1-1; TRBD1 agrees at 12 bases. Looked up from germline, CDR1 is SQVTM and CDR2 is ANQGSEA. Germline trimming cut 8 bases from V and 9 bases from J; bases unmatched to any gene: 10. The CDR3 covers 13 residues. CDR3 coding DNA: TGCAGCCTTACTCCGGGACAGGGGGCTCAAGCTTTCTTT. Translated: CSLTPGQGAQAFF.

This sequence joins TRBV10-3 and TRBJ2-7, with 11 bases aligning to TRBD2. The CDR3 consists of 15 residues. From germline, CDR1 is ENHRY and CDR2 SYGVKD. V lost 6 bases to trimming and J lost 2 bases; unmatched junction nucleotides: 6. The CDR3 spells CAIRGISGRAYEQYF. The DNA of the CDR3 is TGTGCCATCAGAGGGATTAGCGGGAGGGCCTACGAGCAGTACTTC.

This sequence joins TRBV6-1 and TRBJ1-1, with D possibly being TRBD1 (5 bases). Germline-derived CDR1 and CDR2 are MNHNS and SASEGT. The ends were cut back, 3 bases at V and 4 bases at J, with 12 bases in the middle. The CDR3 length is 14 residues. In DNA form, the CDR3 reads TGTGCCAGCAGTGACAGGGAAGCCCCCACTGAAGCTTTCTTT. Protein: CASSDREAPTEAFF.

This clone was observed a single time. The chain is built from TRBV6-2 or TRBV6-3 and TRBJ1-2; 8 nucleotides line up with TRBD1. The CDR3 runs to 13 residues. Losses at the gene ends were 5 bases for V and 4 bases for J; bases not matched to a gene: 3. Germline V gives CDR1 MNHEY, CDR2 SVGEGT. The CDR3 loop reads CASSQTGGYGYTF. The CDR3 DNA is TGTGCCAGCAGTCAAACAGGGGGCTATGGCTACACCTTC.

CDR3 in amino acids: CASSQTGTGNTEAFF. The CDR3 bases are TGTGCCAGCAGTCAAACCGGGACAGGGAACACTGAAGCTTTCTTT. V is TRBV7-6 and J is TRBJ1-1; 8 positions match TRBD1. V was pared by 6 bases and J by 1 base, with 7 bases of the junction left unmatched. CDR1 is SGHVS, CDR2 FNYEAQ, per germline. The CDR3 covers 15 residues. The entire variable domain, with the rest obtained from reference TRBV7-6 and TRBJ1-1, is as follows: GAGVSQSPRYKVTKRGQDVALRCDPISGHVSLYWYRQALGQGPEFLTYFNYEAQQDKSGLPNDRFSAERPEGSISTLTIQRTEQRDSAMYRCASSQTGTGNTEAFFGQGTRLTVV.

The gene calls are TRBV7-6 and TRBJ2-5; 10 bases are shared with TRBD2. CDR3 length: 17 residues. V lost 5 bases and J lost 5; bases outside the gene matches: 14. Germline V CDR1 and CDR2: SGHVS, FNYEAQ. The CDR3 DNA follows: TGTGCCAGCAGCGGACTATCGGCTAGCGGGGGATGGGAGACCCAGTACTTC. Its protein is CASSGLSASGGWETQYF.

The chain uses TRBV4-2 and TRBJ1-6; TRBD1 agrees at 7 bases. This CDR3 has 17 residues. J was trimmed by 3 bases and V by 0 bases; bases with no gene match: 5. The V gene's germline CDR1 is LGHNA and CDR2 YNFKEQ. The CDR3 DNA follows: TGTGCCAGCAGCCAAGATCAAAGGGACAGCTATAATTCACCCCTCCACTTT. Encoded protein: CASSQDQRDSYNSPLHF.

This chain connects TRBV18 to TRBJ1-3; 10 bases fit TRBD1. The CDR3 contains 18 residues. The germline V gene has CDR1 KGHSH and CDR2 LQKENI. Unmatched junction bases numbered 9, after V lost 4 bases and J lost 0 bases. The CDR3 nucleotides read TGTGCCAGCTCACGTGGGACAGGGGCCTTCTTCTCTGGAAACACCATATATTTT. Protein sequence: CASSRGTGAFFSGNTIYF.

The chain links TRBV14 to TRBJ2-1; TRBD1 agrees at 10 bases. The CDR3 totals 15 residues. Per the germline V gene, CDR1 is SGHDN and CDR2 is FVKESK. The trim removed 3 bases at V and 7 bases at J, leaving 6 bases unmatched. The CDR3 sequence is CASSHLGQGVNEQFF. The CDR3 DNA reads as TGTGCCAGCAGCCATTTAGGACAGGGGGTGAATGAGCAGTTCTTC.

The chain has TRBV10-2 and TRBJ1-1; perhaps TRBD1 as D (5 bases). Between the trimmed V and J ends, which lost 6 bases and 6 bases, there was a span of 17 bases. Germline CDR1 is WSHSY and CDR2 is SAAADI. This CDR3 has 14 residues. CDR3 amino acids: CASSELQGRAEAFF. CDR3 DNA: TGCGCCAGCAGCGAACTCCAGGGCCGGGCTGAAGCTTTCTTT.

The gene calls are TRBV24-1 and TRBJ2-1; perhaps TRBD2 as D (5 bases). Germline CDR1 reads KGHDR; CDR2 reads SFDVKD. V lost 3 bases and J lost 7, with 12 bases in between. The CDR3 extends over 14 amino acids. CDR3 sequence (DNA): TGTGCCACCAGTGATCTGCGGGTGGGGAATGAGCAGTTCTTC. Translation: CATSDLRVGNEQFF.

The V call is TRBV7-9, the J call TRBJ1-1; no clear D. Trimming shortened V by 5 bases and J by 6 bases, and 10 bases separated the two germline ends. The germline V gene encodes CDR1 SEHNR and CDR2 FQNEAQ (reference sequence). The CDR3 loop spans 12 amino acids. The CDR3 loop is CASSRKDSEAFF. The DNA of the CDR3 is TGTGCCAGCAGCCGGAAGGACTCTGAAGCTTTCTTT.

The genes are TRBV30 and TRBJ2-2, with no clear D. The CDR3 length is 16 residues. The germline CDR1 and CDR2 sequences are GTSNPN and SVGIG (reference sequence). Trimming stripped 2 bases from V and 13 bases from J, with 26 bases between. The CDR3, as DNA: TGTGCCTGGAGTTACGGGTCAGCCCAGAACACCTTATGGCTGTTTTTT. Encoded protein: CAWSYGSAQNTLWLFF.

This chain joins TRBV19 and TRBJ2-7; possible D gene TRBD2, 6 bases. V lost 6 bases and J lost 7, with 19 bases in between. CDR3 length: 14 residues. Germline V gene data show CDR1 as LNHDA and CDR2 as SQIVND (reference sequence). CDR3 nucleotides: TGTGCCAGTAGGGGGGGTGGGCGCCCCCAGGAGCAGTACTTC. The encoded protein is CASRGGGRPQEQYF.

This chain joins TRBV5-1 and TRBJ1-1; D is uncertain. Germline CDR1 is SGHRS and CDR2 is YFSETQ. The ends were cut back, 3 bases at V and 1 base at J, with 10 bases in the middle. CDR3 length: 14 residues. The CDR3 DNA reads as TGCGCCAGCAGCTGGGCGGGAGAGAACACTGAAGCTTTCTTT. Translating it yields CASSWAGENTEAFF.